This T cell receptor (beta chain) was profiled in a study of blood T cell repertoires in COVID-19. About the research overall: Sites across the United States, Italy and Spain contributed samples from acute and convalescent COVID-19. Sample material is recorded as cDNA or gDNA derived from T cells, B-cell-depleted T cells, or PBMCs.

How the authors handled the data: Estimated nucleated cell counts came from reference gene primer amplification. Only in-frame clones appear in the TCRdb table, and some are missing; sequencing was by immunoSEQ multiplex PCR. That table furnishes V, J and clone size, whereas the DNA furnished D and trimming. The sample has 12,000 to 15,000 clones, about 91% seen once. This CDR3 is built from 14 residues. The germline V gene encodes CDR1 MNHNS and CDR2 SASEGT. Trimming stripped 1 base from V and 3 bases from J, with 6 bases between. This clone was detected a few times. The chain has TRBV6-1 and TRBJ2-2, with D perhaps matching TRBD2 (5 bases). Sequenced sample: peripheral blood. This sequence was found in a human donor in a cohort sampled during active COVID-19. The CDR3 DNA is TGTGCCAGCAGTGAAGGGACTGACACCGGGGAGCTGTTTTTT. Protein: CASSEGTDTGELFF.